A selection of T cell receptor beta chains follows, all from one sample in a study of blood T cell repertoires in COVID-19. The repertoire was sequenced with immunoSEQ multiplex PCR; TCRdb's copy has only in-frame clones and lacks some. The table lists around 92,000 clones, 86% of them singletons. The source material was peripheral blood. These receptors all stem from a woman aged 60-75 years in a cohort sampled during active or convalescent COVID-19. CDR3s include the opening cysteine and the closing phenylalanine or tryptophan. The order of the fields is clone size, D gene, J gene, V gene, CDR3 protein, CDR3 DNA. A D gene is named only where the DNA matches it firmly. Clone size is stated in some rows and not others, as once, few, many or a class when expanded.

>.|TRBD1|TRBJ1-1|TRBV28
CASSSPRGMNTEAFF
TGTGCCAGCAGTTCCCCCAGGGGGATGAACACTGAAGCTTTCTTT
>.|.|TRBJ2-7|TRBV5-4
CASSLDMAYEQYF
TGTGCCAGCAGCTTGGACATGGCCTACGAGCAGTACTTC
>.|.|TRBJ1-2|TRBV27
CASSLAAKGYGYTF
TGTGCCAGCAGTTTAGCGGCGAAAGGCTATGGCTACACCTTC
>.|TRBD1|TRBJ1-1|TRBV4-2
CASISGGKDTEAFF
TGTGCCAGCATCTCAGGGGGCAAGGACACTGAAGCTTTCTTT
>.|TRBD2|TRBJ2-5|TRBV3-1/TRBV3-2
CASSLRGGQETQYF
TGTGCCAGCAGCCTCCGGGGGGGGCAGGAGACCCAGTACTTC
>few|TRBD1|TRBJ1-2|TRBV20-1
CSAPQGEGYTF
TGCAGTGCTCCTCAGGGGGAGGGCTACACCTTC
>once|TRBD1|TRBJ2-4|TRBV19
CASSIVPRAGGKNIQYF
TGTGCCAGTAGTATAGTACCAAGGGCAGGGGGCAAAAACATTCAGTACTTC
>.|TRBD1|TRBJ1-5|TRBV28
CASRDPGQGVHQPQHF
TGTGCCAGCAGGGATCCGGGACAGGGCGTTCATCAGCCCCAGCATTTT
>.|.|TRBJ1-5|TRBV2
CASSDPWGVGNQPQHF
TGTGCCAGCAGTGATCCCTGGGGGGTGGGCAATCAGCCCCAGCATTTT
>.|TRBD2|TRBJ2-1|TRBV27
CASRVGGTYNEQFF
TGTGCCAGCAGGGTGGGAGGGACCTACAATGAGCAGTTCTTC
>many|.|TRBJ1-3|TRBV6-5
CASSSQGNTIYF
TGTGCCAGCAGTTCACAAGGAAACACCATATATTTT
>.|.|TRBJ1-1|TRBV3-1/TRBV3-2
CASSQSSHTEAFF
TGTGCCAGCAGCCAAAGTAGCCACACTGAAGCTTTCTTT
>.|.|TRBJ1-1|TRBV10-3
CAISRNTEAFF
TGTGCCATCAGCCGGAACACTGAAGCTTTCTTT
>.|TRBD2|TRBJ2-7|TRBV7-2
CASSLGLAGVYEQYF
TGTGCCAGCAGTCTGGGACTAGCGGGAGTCTACGAGCAGTACTTC
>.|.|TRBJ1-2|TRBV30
CAWTVSNYGYTF
TGTGCCTGGACAGTTTCTAACTATGGCTACACCTTC
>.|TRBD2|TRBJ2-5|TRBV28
CASTLAGGPKETQYF
TGTGCCAGCACCCTGGCGGGGGGCCCCAAAGAGACCCAGTACTTC
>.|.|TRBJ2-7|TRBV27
CASSFPEARSYEQYF
TGTGCCAGCAGTTTTCCCGAGGCTCGTTCCTACGAGCAGTACTTC
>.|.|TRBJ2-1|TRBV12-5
CASGASELYSSYNEQFF
TGTGCTAGTGGAGCCTCAGAGTTATACAGCTCCTACAATGAGCAGTTCTTC
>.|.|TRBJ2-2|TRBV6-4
CASRSGSAGELFF
TGTGCCAGCAGAAGCGGTTCTGCCGGGGAGCTGTTTTTT
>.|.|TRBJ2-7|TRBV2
CASSGDGVSYEQYF
TGTGCCAGCAGCGGGGATGGGGTCTCCTACGAGCAGTACTTC
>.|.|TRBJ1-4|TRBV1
CTSSHRDRGPLKLFF
TGCACCAGCAGCCATCGGGACAGGGGACCCCTGAAACTGTTTTTT
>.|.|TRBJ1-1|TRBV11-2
CASSLSEGRTEAFF
TGTGCCAGCAGCTTAAGCGAGGGAAGAACTGAAGCTTTCTTT
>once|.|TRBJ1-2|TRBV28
CASSWGDPYGYTF
TGTGCCAGCAGTTGGGGGGACCCCTATGGCTACACCTTC
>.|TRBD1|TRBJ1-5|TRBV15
CATSGGTGVNQPQHF
TGTGCCACCAGCGGCGGGACAGGGGTGAATCAGCCCCAGCATTTT
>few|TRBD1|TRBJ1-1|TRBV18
CASSLQGGVGTEAFF
TGTGCCAGCTCACTACAGGGGGGGGTAGGCACTGAAGCTTTCTTT
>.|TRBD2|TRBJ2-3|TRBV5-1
CASSSSGGITDTQYF
TGCGCCAGCAGCTCTAGCGGGGGGATCACAGATACGCAGTATTTT
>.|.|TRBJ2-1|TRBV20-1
CSASLGNEQFF
TGCAGTGCTAGCCTCGGTAACGAGCAGTTCTTC
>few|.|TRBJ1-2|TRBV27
CASRWREGPYGYTF
TGTGCCAGCAGGTGGAGGGAGGGGCCCTATGGCTACACCTTC
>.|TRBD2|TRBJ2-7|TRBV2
CASSIAGVGLKGNEQYF
TGTGCCAGCAGTATAGCGGGAGTTGGGTTAAAGGGGAACGAGCAGTACTTC
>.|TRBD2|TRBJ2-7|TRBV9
CASSVGWLAGVEQYF
TGTGCCAGCAGCGTAGGATGGCTAGCGGGAGTCGAGCAGTACTTC
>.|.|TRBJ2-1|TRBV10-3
CAISESKLSSSYNEQFF
TGTGCCATCAGTGAGTCGAAGCTGTCAAGCTCCTACAATGAGCAGTTCTTC
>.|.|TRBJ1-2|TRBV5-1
CASSLALQRGGYGYTF
TGCGCCAGCAGCTTGGCTCTACAGCGAGGGGGCTATGGCTACACCTTC
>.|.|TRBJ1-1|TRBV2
CASSYLRGGFSEAFF
TGTGCCAGCAGTTATCTGAGAGGGGGATTTTCTGAAGCTTTCTTT
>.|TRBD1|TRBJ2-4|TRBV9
CASSVGTGWDILDIQYF
TGTGCCAGCAGCGTAGGGACAGGGTGGGATATCTTAGACATTCAGTACTTC
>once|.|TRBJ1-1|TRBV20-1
CSASQRSAATEAFF
TGCAGTGCTAGTCAGAGGTCGGCGGCAACTGAAGCTTTCTTT
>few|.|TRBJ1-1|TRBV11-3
CASSLRLNTEAFF
TGTGCCAGCAGCCTTCGGTTGAACACTGAAGCTTTCTTT
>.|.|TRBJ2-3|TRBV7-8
CASRPSSTDTQYF
TGTGCCAGCAGACCTAGCAGCACAGATACGCAGTATTTT
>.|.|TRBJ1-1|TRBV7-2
CASSLARYEAFF
TGTGCCAGCAGCTTAGCCCGTTATGAAGCTTTCTTT
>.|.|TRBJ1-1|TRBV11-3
CASSTGTSEAFF
TGTGCCAGCAGTACTGGGACATCCGAAGCTTTCTTT
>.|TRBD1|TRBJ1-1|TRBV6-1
CASNNRGSTEAFF
TGTGCCAGCAACAACAGGGGAAGCACTGAAGCTTTCTTT
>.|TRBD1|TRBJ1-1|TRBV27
CASSSYQGGTEAFF
TGTGCCAGCAGTTCCTACCAGGGGGGAACTGAAGCTTTCTTT
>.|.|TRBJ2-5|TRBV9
CASSPSSSVRETQYF
TGTGCCAGCAGCCCCAGCTCTAGCGTAAGGGAGACCCAGTACTTC
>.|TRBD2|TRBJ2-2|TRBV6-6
CASSPMGLAGTGELFF
TGTGCCAGCAGTCCAATGGGACTAGCGGGCACCGGGGAGCTGTTTTTT
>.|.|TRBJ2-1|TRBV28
CASSLFQTYNEQFF
TGTGCCAGCAGTTTATTTCAAACCTACAATGAGCAGTTCTTC
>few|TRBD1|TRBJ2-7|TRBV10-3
CAISTGTGYEQYF
TGTGCCATCAGTACCGGGACAGGCTACGAGCAGTACTTC
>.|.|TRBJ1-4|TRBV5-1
CASSLGPNGSEKLFF
TGCGCCAGCAGCTTGGGTCCAAATGGGAGTGAAAAACTGTTTTTT
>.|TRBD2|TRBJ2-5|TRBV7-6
CASSLVVAGGQETQYF
TGTGCCAGCAGCTTAGTAGTAGCGGGAGGACAAGAGACCCAGTACTTC
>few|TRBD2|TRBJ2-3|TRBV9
CASSVVGLAETTDTQYF
TGTGCCAGCAGCGTAGTGGGCCTAGCGGAGACCACAGATACGCAGTATTTT